The present entry profiles one T cell receptor beta chain with its context. The antigen is not known. TCRdb's table, derived via immunoSEQ multiplex PCR, lists solely in-frame clones and lacks some. The data contain some 140,000 clones, approximately 82% of them singletons. This entry comes from a study of cytomegalovirus exposure and HLA in healthy donors. Germline trimming cut 8 bases from V and 5 bases from J; bases unmatched to any gene: 9. Germline-derived CDR1 and CDR2 are SNHLY and FYNNEI. The CDR3 is 15 residues long. General study findings and limits: High specificity and sensitivity for cytomegalovirus status were reported for the classifier. There were three CMV-associated chains whose specificity for CMV antigens was confirmed in vitro. Most TCR sequences were rare, but some public TCRs occurred in many donors. The investigators catalogued 164 TCR beta chains as cytomegalovirus-associated.

The chain combines TRBV2 with TRBJ1-5; 10 bases fit TRBD1. This clonotype was obtained from a man aged 25 to 40 in good health and CMV-seropositive. The sample taken for sequencing was PBMCs. CDR3 DNA: TGTGCCAGCGCCCGACAGGGGGCGGCGGATCAGCCCCAGCATTTT. Protein product: CASARQGAADQPQHF.